This T cell receptor beta chain was profiled in a study of shared clonotypes between healthy human individuals. Study information: Participating donors consisted of a couple of women and a few men aged 18 to 49.

The CDR3 is 12 amino acids. Germline V gives CDR1 SGDLS, CDR2 YYNGEE. V gave up 3 bases and J gave up 3 bases, with 7 bases separating them. Deep-level settings were used for running the assay. The assay was immunoSEQ multiplex PCR, and TCRdb's table has in-frame clones only and misses some. Of roughly 1,500,000 clones listed, approximately 98.5% are singletons. Study-wide results and caveats: Specimens sampled were limited to blood, with tissue repertoires likely differing. Deeper or shallower sequencing was expected to change how clonotypes are shared among donors.

Worth noting for this clone: The target antigen is unknown. Distinct nucleotide sequences in the sample also encode this CDR3.

The chain joins TRBV9 to TRBJ2-7; a possible D gene is TRBD1 (5 bases). The TCR was taken from a man aged 30 to 39 in good health. Sequenced: naive CD4+ T cells sorted from blood. Subset denoted: CD45RA+ positively selected. The CDR3 loop is CASSAQGYEQYF. The CDR3 bases are TGTGCCAGCAGCGCTCAGGGCTACGAGCAGTACTTC.